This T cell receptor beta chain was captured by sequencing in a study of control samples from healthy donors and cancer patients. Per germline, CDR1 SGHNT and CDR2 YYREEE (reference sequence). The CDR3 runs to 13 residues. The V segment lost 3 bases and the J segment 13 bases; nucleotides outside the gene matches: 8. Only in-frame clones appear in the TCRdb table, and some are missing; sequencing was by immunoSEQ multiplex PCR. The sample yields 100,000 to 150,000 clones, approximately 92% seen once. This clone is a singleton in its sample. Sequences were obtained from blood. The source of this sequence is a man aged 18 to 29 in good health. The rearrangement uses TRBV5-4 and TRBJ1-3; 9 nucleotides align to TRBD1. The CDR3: CASSSGGGQGIYF. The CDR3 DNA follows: TGTGCCAGCAGCTCAGGAGGGGGACAGGGAATATATTTT.